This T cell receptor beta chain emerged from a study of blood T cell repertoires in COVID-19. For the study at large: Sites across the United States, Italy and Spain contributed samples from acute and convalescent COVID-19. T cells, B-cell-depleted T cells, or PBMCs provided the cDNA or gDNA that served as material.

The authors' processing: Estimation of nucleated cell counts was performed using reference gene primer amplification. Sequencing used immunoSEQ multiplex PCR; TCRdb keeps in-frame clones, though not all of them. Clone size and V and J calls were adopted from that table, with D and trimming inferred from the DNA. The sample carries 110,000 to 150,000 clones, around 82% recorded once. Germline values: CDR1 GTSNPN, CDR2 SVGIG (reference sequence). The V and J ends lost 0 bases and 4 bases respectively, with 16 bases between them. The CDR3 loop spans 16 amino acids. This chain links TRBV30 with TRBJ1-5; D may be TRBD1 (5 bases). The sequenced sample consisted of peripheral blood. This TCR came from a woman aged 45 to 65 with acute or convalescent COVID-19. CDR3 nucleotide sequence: TGTGCCTGGAGTGTATGGGGCAGGGAGGTTAATCAGCCCCAGCATTTT. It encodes CAWSVWGREVNQPQHF.